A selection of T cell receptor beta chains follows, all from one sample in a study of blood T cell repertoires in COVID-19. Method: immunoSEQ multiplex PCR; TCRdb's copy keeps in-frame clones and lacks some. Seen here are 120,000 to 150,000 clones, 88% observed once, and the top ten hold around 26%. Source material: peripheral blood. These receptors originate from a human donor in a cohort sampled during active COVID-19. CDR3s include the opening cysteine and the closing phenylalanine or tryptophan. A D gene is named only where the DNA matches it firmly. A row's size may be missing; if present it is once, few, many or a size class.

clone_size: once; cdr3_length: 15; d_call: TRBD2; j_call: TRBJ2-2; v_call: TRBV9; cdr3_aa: CASSVVGGNAGELFF; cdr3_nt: TGTGCCAGCAGCGTAGTGGGGGGGAACGCCGGGGAGCTGTTTTTT
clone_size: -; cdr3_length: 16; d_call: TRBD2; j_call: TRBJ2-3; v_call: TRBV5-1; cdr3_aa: CASSRSFGGGTDTQYF; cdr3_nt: TGCGCCAGCAGCCGCTCGTTTGGGGGGGGCACAGATACGCAGTATTTT
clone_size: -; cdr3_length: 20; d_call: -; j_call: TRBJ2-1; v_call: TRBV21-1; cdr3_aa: CASSKDYLRRDGTRNNEQFF; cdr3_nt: TGTGCCAGCAGCAAAGACTATCTTCGAAGGGACGGGACACGGAACAATGAGCAGTTCTTC
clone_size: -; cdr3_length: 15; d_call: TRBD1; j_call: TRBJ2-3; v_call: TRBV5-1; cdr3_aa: CASSSGQGRADTQYF; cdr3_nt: TGCGCCAGCAGCTCTGGACAGGGCCGCGCAGATACGCAGTATTTT
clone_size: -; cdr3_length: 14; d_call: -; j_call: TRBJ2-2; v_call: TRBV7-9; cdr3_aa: CASSLAGVTGELFF; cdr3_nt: TGTGCCAGCAGCTTAGCCGGGGTCACCGGGGAGCTGTTTTTT
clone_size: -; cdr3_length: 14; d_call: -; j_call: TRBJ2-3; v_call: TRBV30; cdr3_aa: CAWRARIFTDTQYF; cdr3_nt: TGTGCCTGGAGGGCCAGGATATTCACAGATACGCAGTATTTT
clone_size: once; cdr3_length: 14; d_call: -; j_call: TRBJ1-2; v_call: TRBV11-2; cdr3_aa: CASSLGISSRGYTF; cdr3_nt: TGTGCCAGCAGCCTAGGGATAAGTTCTAGAGGCTACACCTTC
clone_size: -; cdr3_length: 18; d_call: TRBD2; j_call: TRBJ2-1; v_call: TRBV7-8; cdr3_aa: CASSLSPLAALPYNEQFF; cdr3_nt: TGTGCCAGCAGCTTAAGTCCTCTAGCGGCGCTTCCCTACAATGAGCAGTTCTTC
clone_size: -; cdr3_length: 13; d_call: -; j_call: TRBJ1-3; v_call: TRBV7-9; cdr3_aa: CASNGGSGNTIYF; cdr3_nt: TGTGCCAGCAATGGCGGCTCTGGAAACACCATATATTTT
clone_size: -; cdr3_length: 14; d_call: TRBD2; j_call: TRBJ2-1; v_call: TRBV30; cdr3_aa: CAWSGAGGLDEQFF; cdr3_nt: TGTGCCTGGAGTGGAGCGGGGGGCCTCGATGAGCAGTTCTTC
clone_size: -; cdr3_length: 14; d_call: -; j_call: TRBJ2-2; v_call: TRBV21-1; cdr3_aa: CASSKPPTAGELFF; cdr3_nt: TGTGCCAGCAGCAAACCTCCCACTGCCGGGGAGCTGTTTTTT
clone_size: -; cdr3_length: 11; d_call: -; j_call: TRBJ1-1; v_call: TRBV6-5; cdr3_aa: CASHRSSEAFF; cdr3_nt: TGTGCCAGCCACAGGAGTTCTGAAGCTTTCTTT
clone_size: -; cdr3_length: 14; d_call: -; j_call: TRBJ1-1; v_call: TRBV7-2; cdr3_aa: CASSPLQGGTEAFF; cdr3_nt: TGTGCCAGCAGCCCTCTCCAGGGAGGCACTGAAGCTTTCTTT
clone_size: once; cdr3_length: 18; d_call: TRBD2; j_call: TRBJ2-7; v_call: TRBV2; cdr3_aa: CASIPGGGHQGNPYEQYF; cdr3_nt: TGTGCCAGCATCCCCGGGGGGGGGCACCAAGGAAACCCCTACGAGCAGTACTTC
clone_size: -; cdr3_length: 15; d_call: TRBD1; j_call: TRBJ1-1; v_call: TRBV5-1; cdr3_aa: CASSPRQGTNTEAFF; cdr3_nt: TGCGCCAGCAGCCCAAGACAGGGCACGAACACTGAAGCTTTCTTT
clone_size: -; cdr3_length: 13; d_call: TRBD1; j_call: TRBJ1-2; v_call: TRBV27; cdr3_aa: CASSSTGAGGYTF; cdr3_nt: TGTGCCAGCAGTTCGACAGGGGCTGGAGGCTACACCTTC
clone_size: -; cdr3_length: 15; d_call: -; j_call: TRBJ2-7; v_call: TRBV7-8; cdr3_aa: CASSLGLTGRLEQYF; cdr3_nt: TGTGCCAGCAGCTTAGGTCTCACAGGAAGGCTCGAGCAGTACTTC
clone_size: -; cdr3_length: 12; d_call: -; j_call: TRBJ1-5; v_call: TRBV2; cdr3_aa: CASTDSNQPQHF; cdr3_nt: TGTGCCAGCACAGATAGCAATCAGCCCCAGCATTTT
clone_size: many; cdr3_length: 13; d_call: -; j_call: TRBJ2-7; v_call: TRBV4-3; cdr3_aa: CASSPAVGYEQYF; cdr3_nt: TGCGCCAGCAGCCCCGCGGTGGGCTACGAGCAGTACTTC
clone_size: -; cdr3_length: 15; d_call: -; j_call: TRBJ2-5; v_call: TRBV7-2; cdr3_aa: CASSSTGGRIETQYF; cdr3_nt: TGTGCCAGCAGCTCTACGGGGGGCCGGATTGAGACCCAGTACTTC
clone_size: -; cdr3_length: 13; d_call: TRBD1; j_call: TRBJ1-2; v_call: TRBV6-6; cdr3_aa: CAIYRDRKGGYTF; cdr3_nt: TGTGCCATCTACCGGGACAGGAAAGGCGGCTACACCTTC
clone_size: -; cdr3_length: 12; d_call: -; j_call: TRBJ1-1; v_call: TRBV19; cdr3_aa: CASEQGRTEAFF; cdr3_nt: TGTGCCAGTGAACAGGGACGGACTGAAGCTTTCTTT
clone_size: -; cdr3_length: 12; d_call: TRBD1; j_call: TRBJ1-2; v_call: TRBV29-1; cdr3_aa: CSAPGQGGGYTF; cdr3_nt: TGCAGCGCCCCGGGACAGGGGGGTGGCTACACCTTC
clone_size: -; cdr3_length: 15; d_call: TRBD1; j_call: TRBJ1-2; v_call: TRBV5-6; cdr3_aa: CASSLETGSNYGYTF; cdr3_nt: TGTGCCAGCAGCTTAGAGACAGGGTCCAACTATGGCTACACCTTC
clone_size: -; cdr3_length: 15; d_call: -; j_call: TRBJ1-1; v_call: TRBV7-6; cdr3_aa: CASSLAGQINTEAFF; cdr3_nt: TGTGCCAGCAGCTTAGCGGGACAAATAAACACTGAAGCTTTCTTT
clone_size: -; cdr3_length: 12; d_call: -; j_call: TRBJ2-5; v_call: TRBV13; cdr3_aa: CASSLGRETQYF; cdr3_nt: TGTGCCAGCAGCTTAGGCCGGGAGACCCAGTACTTC
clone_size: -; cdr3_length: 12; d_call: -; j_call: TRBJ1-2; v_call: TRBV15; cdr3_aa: CATSSANYGYTF; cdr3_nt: TGTGCCACCAGTTCAGCTAACTATGGCTACACCTTC
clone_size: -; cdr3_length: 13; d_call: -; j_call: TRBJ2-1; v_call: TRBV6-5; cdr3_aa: CASSPPGAHEQFF; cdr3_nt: TGTGCCAGCAGCCCCCCAGGGGCACATGAGCAGTTCTTC
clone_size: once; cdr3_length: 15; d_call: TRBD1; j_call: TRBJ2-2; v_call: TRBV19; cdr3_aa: CASSKDRARVGELFF; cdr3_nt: TGTGCCAGTAGCAAGGACAGGGCGCGGGTCGGGGAGCTGTTTTTT
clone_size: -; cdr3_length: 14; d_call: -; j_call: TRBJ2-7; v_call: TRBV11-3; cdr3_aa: CASSLGGRGYEQYF; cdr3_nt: TGTGCCAGCAGCTTAGGAGGCAGGGGCTACGAGCAGTACTTC
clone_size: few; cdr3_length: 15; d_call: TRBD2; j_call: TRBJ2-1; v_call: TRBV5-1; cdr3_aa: CASSPTSGSYNEQFF; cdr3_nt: TGCGCCAGCAGCCCGACTAGCGGGAGTTACAATGAGCAGTTCTTC
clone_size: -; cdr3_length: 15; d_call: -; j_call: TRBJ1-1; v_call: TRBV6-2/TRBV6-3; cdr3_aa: CASSDLGHQNTEAFF; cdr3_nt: TGTGCCAGCAGTGACTTGGGACACCAGAACACTGAAGCTTTCTTT
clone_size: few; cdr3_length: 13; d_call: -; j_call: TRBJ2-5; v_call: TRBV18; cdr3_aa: CASSRRLGETQYF; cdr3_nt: TGTGCCAGCTCACGGCGGCTAGGAGAGACCCAGTACTTC
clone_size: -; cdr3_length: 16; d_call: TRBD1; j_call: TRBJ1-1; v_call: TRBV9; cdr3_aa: CASSALPGQGASEAFF; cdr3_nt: TGTGCCAGCAGCGCTCTCCCAGGACAGGGCGCATCAGAAGCTTTCTTT
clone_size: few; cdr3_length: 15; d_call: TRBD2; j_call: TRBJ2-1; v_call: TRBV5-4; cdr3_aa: CASSLGTSGYNEQFF; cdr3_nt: TGTGCCAGCAGCCTCGGGACTAGCGGGTACAATGAGCAGTTCTTC
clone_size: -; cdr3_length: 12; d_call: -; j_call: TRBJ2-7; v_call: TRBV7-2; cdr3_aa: CASSRGSHEQYF; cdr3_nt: TGTGCCAGCAGCCGGGGGAGTCACGAGCAGTACTTC
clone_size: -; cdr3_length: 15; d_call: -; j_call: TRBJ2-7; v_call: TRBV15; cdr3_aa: CATSRDGGGIYEQYF; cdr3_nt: TGTGCCACCAGCAGAGATGGAGGTGGAATCTACGAGCAGTACTTC
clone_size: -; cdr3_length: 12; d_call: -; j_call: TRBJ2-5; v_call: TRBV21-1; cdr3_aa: CATTTGETAQYF; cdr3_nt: TGTGCCACCACGACAGGGGAAACGGCCCAGTACTTC
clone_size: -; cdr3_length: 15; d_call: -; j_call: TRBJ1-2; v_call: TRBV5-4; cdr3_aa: CASSADRPGYYGYTF; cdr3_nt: TGTGCCAGCAGCGCGGACCGTCCGGGGTACTATGGCTACACCTTC
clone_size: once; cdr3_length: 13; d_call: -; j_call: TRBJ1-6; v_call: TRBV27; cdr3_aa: CASQGGNNSPLHF; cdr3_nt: TGTGCCAGCCAGGGAGGGAATAATTCACCCCTCCACTTT
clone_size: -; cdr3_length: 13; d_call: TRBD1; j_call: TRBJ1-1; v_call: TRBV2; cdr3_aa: CASTLAGGTEAFF; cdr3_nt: TGTGCCAGCACCCTGGCAGGGGGCACTGAAGCTTTCTTT
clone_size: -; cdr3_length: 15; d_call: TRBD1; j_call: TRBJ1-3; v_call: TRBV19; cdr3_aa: CASSIRTGAGNTIYF; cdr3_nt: TGTGCCAGTAGTATCCGGACAGGGGCTGGAAACACCATATATTTT
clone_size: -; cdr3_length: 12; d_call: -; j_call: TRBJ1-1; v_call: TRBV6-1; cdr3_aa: CASSERGSEAFF; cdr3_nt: TGTGCCAGCAGTGAAAGGGGATCTGAAGCTTTCTTT
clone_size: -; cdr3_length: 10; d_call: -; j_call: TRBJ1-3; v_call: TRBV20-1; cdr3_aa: CRACTNTIYF; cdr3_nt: TGCAGGGCATGTACAAACACCATATATTTT
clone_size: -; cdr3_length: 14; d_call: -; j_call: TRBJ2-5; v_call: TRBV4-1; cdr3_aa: CASSQESYQETQYF; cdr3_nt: TGCGCCAGCAGCCAAGAATCTTACCAAGAGACCCAGTACTTC
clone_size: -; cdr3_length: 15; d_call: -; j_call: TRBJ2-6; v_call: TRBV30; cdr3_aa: CAGHREQTGANVLTF; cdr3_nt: TGTGCCGGGCACAGGGAGCAGACTGGGGCCAACGTCCTGACTTTC
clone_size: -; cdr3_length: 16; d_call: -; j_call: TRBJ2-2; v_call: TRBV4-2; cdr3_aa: CASSQRTGRNTGELFF; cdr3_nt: TGTGCCAGCAGCCAAAGGACGGGGAGGAACACCGGGGAGCTGTTTTTT
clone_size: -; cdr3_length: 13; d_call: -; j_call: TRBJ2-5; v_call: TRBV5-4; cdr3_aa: CASSSPARETQYF; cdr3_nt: TGTGCCAGCAGCTCGCCGGCGCGGGAGACCCAGTACTTC
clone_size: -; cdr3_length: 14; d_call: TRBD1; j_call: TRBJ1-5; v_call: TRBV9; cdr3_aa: CASSVEGAPSPQHF; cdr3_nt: TGTGCCAGCAGCGTAGAGGGGGCCCCATCGCCCCAGCATTTT